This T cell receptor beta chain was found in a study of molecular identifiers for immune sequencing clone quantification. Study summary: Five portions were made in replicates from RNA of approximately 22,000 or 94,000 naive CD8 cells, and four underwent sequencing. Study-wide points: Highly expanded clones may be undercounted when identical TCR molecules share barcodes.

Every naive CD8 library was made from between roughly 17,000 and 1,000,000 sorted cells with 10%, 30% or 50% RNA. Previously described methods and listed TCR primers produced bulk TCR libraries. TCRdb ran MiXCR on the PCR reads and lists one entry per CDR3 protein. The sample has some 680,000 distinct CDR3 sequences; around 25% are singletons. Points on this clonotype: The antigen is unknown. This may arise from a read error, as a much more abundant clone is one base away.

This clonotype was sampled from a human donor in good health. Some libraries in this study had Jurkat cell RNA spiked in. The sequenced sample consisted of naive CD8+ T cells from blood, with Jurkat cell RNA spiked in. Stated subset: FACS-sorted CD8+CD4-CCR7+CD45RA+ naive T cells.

CDR3 protein: CTSTVGTEQFF. The CDR3 DNA is TGTACCAGCACCGTGGGTACTGAGCAGTTCTTC. V gene TRBV12-3 or TRBV12-4 combines with J gene TRBJ2-1, with D unresolved. The CDR3 is 11 residues long.